The 16 T cell receptor beta chains presented below share a single source sample, sequenced in a study of shared clonotypes between healthy human individuals (dated by TCRdb to 2019 to 2021). Library preparation employed the immunoSEQ multiplex PCR assay. Imported from immuneACCESS, the table was reduced by TCRdb to in-frame sequences with V and J called. These copies leave out some clones; in studies compared against another copy, an unresolved V gene accounts for under half, and the cause of the remainder is not known. The sample table records approximately 2.4 million clones; 90% to 97% of these occur just once. The ten largest account for around 0.13% of the sample. The sequencing sample was made of naive CD4+ T cells sorted from blood. The cell subset or site label, as the study defines it: CD45RA+ positively selected. The source of these receptors is a man aged 18 to 30 in good health.

The DNA for the CDR3 is TGTGCCAGCAGTGTCTCACCTAACTATGGCTACACCTTC. Amino acid sequence: CASSVSPNYGYTF. This rearrangement joins TRBV6-1 to TRBJ1-2; D remains unclear. Germline V gives CDR1 MNHNS, CDR2 SASEGT. This CDR3 has 13 residues. Trimming took off 4 bases at V and 0 bases at J, with 6 bases between the two ends.

The chain links TRBV29-1 to TRBJ2-3, with 9 nucleotides matching TRBD2. With V trimmed by 8 bases and J by 4 bases, 10 bases remained unmatched. Germline V gene sequence: CDR1 SQVTM, CDR2 ANQGSEA. CDR3 length: 14 amino acids. The CDR3 DNA is TGCAGCTTCCAAAGGCGGGAGGGTTCAGATACGCAGTATTTT. Its protein product is CSFQRREGSDTQYF.

The chain employs TRBV2 and TRBJ2-5, with 10 positions matching TRBD2. In germline, CDR1 is SNHLY, CDR2 FYNNEI. This CDR3 is built from 15 residues. V trimming: 6 bases; J trimming: 1 base; junction bases outside the gene matches: 5. The CDR3 nucleotides are TGTGCCAGCAGAGTTGGACTAGCGGCCCAAGAGACCCAGTACTTC. Translated, it gives CASRVGLAAQETQYF.

This chain connects TRBV6-1 to TRBJ1-5; no reliable D call. V shed 6 bases and J shed 0 bases, with 12 bases lying between them. There are 15 residues in the CDR3. Germline V gene data show CDR1 as MNHNS and CDR2 as SASEGT. CDR3 amino acids: CASRAVWGSNQPQHF. CDR3 DNA: TGTGCCAGCAGAGCTGTGTGGGGTAGCAATCAGCCCCAGCATTTT.

This sequence joins TRBV4-2 and TRBJ1-1; D perhaps matches TRBD1 (5 bases). Germline lookup yields CDR1 LGHNA and CDR2 YNFKEQ. V gave up 3 bases and J gave up 2 bases, with 13 bases separating them. The CDR3 runs to 15 residues. CDR3 sequence: CASSHSTATNTEAFF. The CDR3 nucleotides read TGTGCCAGCAGCCACTCGACAGCGACCAACACTGAAGCTTTCTTT.

This clone has just one count. The CDR3 loop reads CACSPRIRHGYTF. The CDR3 DNA reads as TGTGCCTGCAGCCCTAGGATTCGGCATGGCTACACCTTC. The chain joins TRBV30 to TRBJ1-2; unclear D gene. In germline, CDR1 is GTSNPN, CDR2 SVGIG (reference sequence). The CDR3 is 13 residues long. Trimming took off 6 bases at V and 6 bases at J, with 17 bases between the two ends.

This rearrangement joins TRBV2 to TRBJ2-2; the D gene is possibly TRBD1 (6 bases). Germline CDR1 and CDR2: SNHLY and FYNNEI. V was trimmed by 6 bases and J by 6 bases, leaving 8 bases between them. This CDR3 spans 12 amino acids. The CDR3 DNA sequence: TGTGCCAGCAGACAGGGATCCGGGGAGCTGTTTTTT. Translated: CASRQGSGELFF.

Details on this clone: This same CDR3 is encoded by further DNA sequences in the sample. The V and J genes are TRBV2 and TRBJ1-1; the D is unclear. The CDR3 covers 14 residues. V shed 1 base and J shed 1 base, with 7 bases lying between them. CDR1 SNHLY and CDR2 FYNNEI come from the germline V gene. The CDR3 DNA reads as TGTGCCAGCAGTGAAGGTGGAAGGAACACTGAAGCTTTCTTT. The encoded protein is CASSEGGRNTEAFF.

The genes are TRBV7-9 and TRBJ2-3; D perhaps matches TRBD1 (6 bases). The V end was cut by 1 base, the J end by 4 bases, with 12 bases between. This CDR3 has 15 residues. Germline V gene lookup returns CDR1 SEHNR and CDR2 FQNEAQ (reference sequence). CDR3 nucleotide sequence: TGTGCCAGCAGCTTAGGGATGGACAGAGCAGATACGCAGTATTTT. Protein sequence: CASSLGMDRADTQYF.

The chain has TRBV15 and TRBJ2-2; unclear D gene. Germline V lookup: CDR1 LNHNV, CDR2 YYDKDF (reference sequence). This CDR3 region has 14 residues. The germline V and J ends were trimmed by 8 bases and 0 bases, with 10 bases remaining between them. CDR3 sequence reads: CATRIGTNTGELFF. In nucleotides, the CDR3 is TGTGCCACCCGGATCGGAACGAACACCGGGGAGCTGTTTTTT.

J is TRBJ1-1 and V is TRBV5-1; tentative D call: TRBD1 (6 bases). Deletions cut 1 base from V and 0 bases from J, with 13 bases between. CDR3 length equals 16 residues. Germline lookup yields CDR1 SGHRS and CDR2 YFSETQ. CDR3 protein: CASSLYREGMNTEAFF. CDR3 sequence (DNA): TGCGCCAGCAGCTTGTACAGGGAGGGTATGAACACTGAAGCTTTCTTT. Full variable domain (rest looked up from reference TRBV5-1 and TRBJ1-1): KAGVTQTPRYLIKTRGQQVTLSCSPISGHRSVSWYQQTPGQGLQFLFEYFSETQRNKGNFPGRFSGRQFSNSRSEMNVSTLELGDSALYLCASSLYREGMNTEAFFGQGTRLTVV.

This chain joins TRBV28 and TRBJ2-2; TRBD2 aligns across 10 bases. Germline V lookup: CDR1 MDHEN, CDR2 SYDVKM. This CDR3 is built from 15 residues. V was clipped by 4 bases and J by 5 bases; unmatched bases: 4. The CDR3 DNA is TGTGCCAGCAGTTCTAGCGGGAGAGCGACCGGGGAGCTGTTTTTT. Residues: CASSSSGRATGELFF.

The chain joins TRBV21-1 to TRBJ1-6. TRBV21-1 is a pseudogene segment. The CDR3 sequence is 10 residues long. The CDR3 loop is CASSKGTRTF. The CDR3 DNA is TGTGCCAGCAGCAAAGGAACCAGGACGTTT.

V usage is TRBV11-2 and J usage is TRBJ2-2; maybe TRBD2 (7 bases). CDR1 SGHAT and CDR2 FQNNGV come from the germline V gene. CDR3 length: 15 amino acids. V shed 3 bases and J shed 2 bases, with 10 bases lying between them. The CDR3 is CASSLGGGNTGELFF. CDR3 DNA sequence: TGTGCCAGCAGCTTGGGAGGGGGTAACACCGGGGAGCTGTTTTTT.

As concerns this clone: Different DNA sequences within this sample yield the same CDR3. The chain is built from TRBV28 and TRBJ1-4; no firm D call. V dropped 3 bases and J dropped 0 bases, with 8 bases sitting between them. Germline V CDR1 and CDR2: MDHEN, SYDVKM. The CDR3 runs to 15 residues. In DNA form, the CDR3 reads TGTGCCAGCAGTTTTCGTCAGGCAACTAATGAAAAACTGTTTTTT. Translated: CASSFRQATNEKLFF.

V gene TRBV19 combines with J gene TRBJ2-2; TRBD1 aligns across 8 bases. V dropped 10 bases and J dropped 7; count of bases not matched to a gene: 11. The CDR3 is 14 amino acids. Germline V gene data show CDR1 as LNHDA and CDR2 as SQIVND (reference sequence). DNA of the CDR3: TGTGCCACCACTAGGACAGGGTTGTACGGGGAGCTGTTTTTT. Translation gives CATTRTGLYGELFF.